Sequencing of this TCR beta chain was carried out in a study of blood T cell repertoires in COVID-19. The protocol was immunoSEQ multiplex PCR, while the TCRdb copy is restricted to in-frame clones and leaves out a portion. The sample records about 150,000 clones, 87% being singletons. This CDR3 has 12 residues. From germline, CDR1 is MNHEY and CDR2 SMNVEV (reference sequence). V dropped 3 bases and J dropped 3 bases, with 3 bases sitting between them. The V gene is TRBV27, the J gene TRBJ2-1; D remains unclear. This TCR came from a human donor in a cohort sampled during active COVID-19. Sequencing was performed on peripheral blood. The CDR3 region has the DNA TGTGCCAGCAGTTTCAACTACAATGAGCAGTTCTTC. The encoded protein is CASSFNYNEQFF.